These T cell receptor beta chains were read from a single sample in a study of graft-versus-host responses after intestinal transplantation. Libraries were prepared by immunoSEQ multiplex PCR; TCRdb keeps only in-frame clonotypes and omits some of them. The table lists 6,000 to 8,000 clones, 70% to 85% of them singletons. The sequencing here drew on ileum tissue, taken just under 130 days after transplant. The receptors were sampled from a human patient who received an intestinal transplant, so some T cells may come from the graft donor. Each CDR3 is given with its conserved first and last residue. The order of the fields is V gene, J gene, D gene, clone size, CDR3 protein, CDR3 DNA. A D gene is named only where the DNA matches it firmly. Rows may omit the clone size; those that give it use once, few, many or a size class.

TRBV6-5,TRBJ2-3,.,.,CASEVGIVSVDTQYF,TGTGCCTCTGAAGTGGGGATAGTGTCCGTAGATACGCAGTATTTT
TRBV5-6,TRBJ2-5,.,few,CASSSLGDVGETQYF,TGTGCCAGCAGCTCCTTGGGGGACGTGGGGGAGACCCAGTACTTC
TRBV18,TRBJ1-2,.,.,CASSPPRVGATNYGYTF,TGTGCCAGCTCACCACCTCGGGTTGGGGCGACAAACTATGGCTACACCTTC
TRBV7-9,TRBJ1-1,.,once,CASSARGRMNTEAFF,TGTGCCAGCAGCGCCCGGGGACGGATGAACACTGAAGCTTTCTTT
TRBV30,TRBJ2-2,.,once,CAWSVRTIYTGELFF,TGTGCCTGGAGTGTCCGGACGATCTACACCGGGGAGCTGTTTTTT
TRBV6-1,TRBJ2-7,.,.,CASRSARGAYEQYF,TGTGCCAGCCGGAGCGCCAGGGGGGCCTACGAGCAGTACTTC
TRBV27,TRBJ2-7,.,.,CASSLSWVLAPYEQYF,TGTGCCAGCAGTTTAAGTTGGGTTCTAGCCCCCTACGAGCAGTACTTC
TRBV2,TRBJ1-4,.,.,CASRYGGEKLFF,TGTGCCAGCAGGTATGGAGGTGAAAAACTGTTTTTT
TRBV4-1,TRBJ2-7,.,.,CASSEHFGATSYEQYF,TGCGCCAGCAGCGAACACTTTGGGGCGACGTCCTACGAGCAGTACTTC
TRBV12-5,TRBJ2-1,.,.,CASGSGQYYNEQFF,TGTGCTAGTGGTTCGGGGCAATACTACAATGAGCAGTTCTTC
TRBV5-1,TRBJ2-7,.,.,CASSFRRASDEQYF,TGCGCCAGCAGCTTTCGGAGGGCTAGCGACGAGCAGTACTTC
TRBV7-2,TRBJ2-1,TRBD1,.,CASSYDRGTYNEQFF,TGTGCCAGCAGCTACGACAGGGGTACCTACAATGAGCAGTTCTTC
TRBV6-4,TRBJ2-1,.,.,CASSDSTGSYNEQFF,TGTGCCAGCAGTGACTCTACCGGTTCCTACAATGAGCAGTTCTTC
TRBV5-1,TRBJ1-6,.,.,CASSSDANSPLHF,TGCGCCAGCAGCTCTGACGCTAATTCACCCCTCCACTTT
TRBV7-8,TRBJ1-1,TRBD1,.,CASSLATGVRTEAFF,TGTGCCAGCAGCTTAGCCACAGGGGTGCGGACTGAAGCTTTCTTT
TRBV6-1,TRBJ1-5,.,.,CASSEHQPQHF,TGTGCCAGCAGTGAGCATCAGCCCCAGCATTTT
TRBV29-1,TRBJ1-1,TRBD1,few,CSVAYGQAYTEAFF,TGCAGCGTCGCCTACGGACAGGCTTACACTGAAGCTTTCTTT
TRBV7-3,TRBJ2-3,TRBD2,.,CASSYLGLAGGLETQYF,TGTGCCAGCAGCTACCTCGGACTAGCGGGGGGGCTAGAAACGCAGTATTTT
TRBV7-6,TRBJ2-5,.,.,CASSLHLRAETQYF,TGTGCCAGCAGCTTACACCTGCGAGCCGAGACCCAGTACTTC
TRBV19,TRBJ1-1,TRBD1,.,CATTGGAWAKAFF,TGTGCCACAACAGGGGGCGCGTGGGCCAAAGCTTTCTTT
TRBV4-2,TRBJ2-7,.,once,CASSQERWVYEQYF,TGTGCCAGCAGCCAAGAAAGGTGGGTCTACGAGCAGTACTTC
TRBV11-2,TRBJ1-4,TRBD1,once,CASSLDRAGEKLFF,TGTGCCAGCAGCTTGGACAGGGCTGGTGAAAAACTGTTTTTT
TRBV28,TRBJ1-5,.,.,CASSLKEPQHF,TGTGCCAGCAGTTTAAAGGAGCCCCAGCATTTT
TRBV6-4,TRBJ2-3,.,.,CASSAGDDTDTQYF,TGTGCCAGCAGTGCCGGAGACGACACAGATACGCAGTATTTT
TRBV11-3,TRBJ2-3,TRBD1,.,CASSLVGGQGTDTQYF,TGTGCCAGCAGCTTAGTCGGTGGACAGGGTACAGATACGCAGTATTTT
TRBV7-7,TRBJ2-2,TRBD2,once,CASSPSGSRAGELFF,TGTGCTAGCAGCCCTAGCGGGAGTAGGGCCGGGGAGCTGTTTTTT
TRBV15,TRBJ1-2,.,.,CATSRDLGSDYGYTF,TGTGCCACCAGCAGAGATTTAGGGAGTGACTACGGCTACACCTTC
TRBV5-1,TRBJ2-3,.,.,CASHMIGAGTDTQYF,TGCGCCAGCCACATGATCGGGGCCGGGACAGATACGCAGTATTTT
TRBV9,TRBJ1-2,.,.,CASSVGTDYGYTF,TGTGCCAGCAGCGTAGGAACCGACTATGGCTACACCTTC
TRBV7-2,TRBJ1-6,.,.,CASSSSGNIGSPLHF,TGTGCCAGCAGCAGCTCCGGGAACATCGGTTCACCCCTCCACTTT
TRBV15,TRBJ1-5,.,.,CATSSSRSYSNQPQHF,TGTGCCACCAGCAGTAGTCGGAGTTATAGCAATCAGCCCCAGCATTTT
TRBV4-1,TRBJ1-2,.,.,CASSQDRSELRAF,TGCGCCAGCAGCCAAGATCGGTCGGAACTACGCGCCTTC
TRBV7-3,TRBJ2-1,TRBD2,.,CASSPQGVLAGGIPYNEQFF,TGTGCCAGCAGCCCCCAGGGGGTTCTAGCGGGAGGAATCCCTTACAATGAGCAGTTCTTC
TRBV5-1,TRBJ2-7,TRBD1,.,CASSPLSGQGAGEQYF,TGCGCCAGCAGCCCACTATCGGGACAGGGGGCGGGTGAGCAGTACTTC
TRBV21-1,TRBJ2-1,.,.,CASRVRLAHHSDNEQFF,TGTGCCAGCAGAGTCCGGTTAGCACACCATTCCGACAATGAGCAGTTCTTC
TRBV6-5,TRBJ1-1,.,.,CASSRQVGLNTEAFF,TGTGCCAGCAGTCGACAGGTGGGATTGAACACTGAAGCTTTCTTT
TRBV6-6,TRBJ1-6,TRBD1,.,CASSIRDRGGSPLHF,TGTGCCAGCTCAATCCGGGACAGGGGGGGGTCACCCCTCCACTTT
TRBV4-1,TRBJ1-4,TRBD1,.,CASSRTQGAATNEKLFF,TGCGCCAGCAGCCGGACACAGGGGGCTGCAACTAATGAAAAACTGTTTTTT
TRBV5-1,TRBJ2-3,.,.,CASSLGLHTDTQYF,TGCGCCAGCAGCTTAGGATTACACACAGATACGCAGTATTTT
TRBV5-1,TRBJ2-5,.,.,CASSWGAGALGETQYF,TGCGCCAGCAGCTGGGGAGCAGGGGCTCTGGGGGAGACCCAGTACTTC
TRBV7-9,TRBJ2-7,TRBD2,few,CASSSGLDKVQYF,TGTGCCAGCAGCTCCGGACTAGATAAGGTGCAGTACTTC
TRBV7-9,TRBJ1-1,.,.,CASSPRDVNTEAFF,TGTGCCAGCAGCCCTAGGGATGTGAACACTGAAGCTTTCTTT
TRBV11-3,TRBJ2-1,TRBD2,.,CASSRTSGIEQFF,TGTGCCAGCAGCAGGACTAGCGGGATCGAGCAGTTCTTC
TRBV30,TRBJ1-2,.,.,CAWSVEPTVNYGYTF,TGTGCCTGGAGTGTGGAACCGACAGTAAACTATGGCTACACCTTC
TRBV27,TRBJ2-5,TRBD2,.,CASSSPTSGHPGTQYF,TGTGCCAGCAGTTCTCCGACTAGCGGGCACCCTGGAACCCAGTACTTC
TRBV5-1,TRBJ2-4,TRBD1,.,CASSLAGTGENIQYF,TGCGCCAGCAGCTTAGCCGGGACAGGAGAAAACATTCAGTACTTC
TRBV5-1,TRBJ1-2,.,.,CASSTDDGIYGYTF,TGCGCCAGCAGCACTGACGACGGCATCTATGGCTACACCTTC
TRBV9,TRBJ1-1,.,large,CASSVLGTEAFF,TGTGCCAGCAGCGTCCTGGGAACTGAAGCTTTCTTT
TRBV10-3,TRBJ2-7,.,few,CAIGAGPEQYF,TGTGCCATCGGGGCAGGGCCCGAGCAGTACTTC
TRBV5-1,TRBJ1-1,.,medium-sized,CASSLLGHTEAFF,TGCGCCAGCAGCTTGTTAGGGCACACTGAAGCTTTCTTT
TRBV9,TRBJ1-2,.,few,CASSVTPGGWGYGYTF,TGTGCCAGCAGCGTAACCCCCGGGGGATGGGGCTATGGCTACACCTTC
TRBV19,TRBJ2-7,TRBD2,few,CASSIGLAGGIYEQYF,TGTGCCAGTAGTATAGGACTAGCGGGAGGCATCTACGAGCAGTACTTC
TRBV6-1,TRBJ1-2,.,.,CASIGTLGQNYGYTF,TGTGCCAGCATTGGGACATTAGGACAGAACTATGGCTACACCTTC